These 9 T cell receptor beta chains came from one sample sequenced in a study of CD8 T cells in ankylosing spondylitis. Overall study results and limits: Characteristic of ankylosing spondylitis blood, it appeared, was a TCR beta motif comprising about eight highly homologous variants.

TCRdb re-derived calls from the 5' RACE reads in MiXCR, one entry per CDR3 protein. Of about 500,000 distinct CDR3 sequences listed, roughly 5.2% are singletons. For these TCRs, the target antigens are not known. The sequencing input was blood, either unsorted or a sorted T cell fraction (not recorded which). The receptors here all came from a male donor with ankylosing spondylitis.

A remark on this clonotype: This may be a read error: a much more frequent sequence differs by one nucleotide. The CDR3 region is CSVVGGEFEAFF. The DNA of the CDR3 is TGCAGCGTTGTTGGGGGGGAATTCGAAGCTTTCTTT. The genes are TRBV29-1 and TRBJ1-1, with D possibly being TRBD1 (5 bases). CDR1 is SQVTM, CDR2 ANQGSEA, per germline. V was cut by 4 bases and J by 8 bases, with 14 bases left in between. CDR3 size: 12 residues. The whole variable domain, remainder taken from reference TRBV29-1 and TRBJ1-1, is SAVISQKPSRDICQRGTSLTIQCQVDSQVTMMFWYRQQPGQSLTLIATANQGSEATYESGFVIDKFPISRPNLTFSTLTVSNMSPEDSSIYLCSVVGGEFEAFFGQGTRLTVV.

Worth noting for this clonotype: A much larger clone is a single base away; this may be a read error. The CDR3 DNA follows: TGTGCCGCCCAAGCGGGCCCCGGAGAGCAGCCCCAGCATTTT. Residues: CAAQAGPGEQPQHF. V gene TRBV10-3 combines with J gene TRBJ1-5, with D unclear. The length of the CDR3 is 14 residues. Germline-derived CDR1 and CDR2 are ENHRY and SYGVKD. V lost 11 bases to trimming and J lost 7 bases, with 21 bases between them.

About this clonotype: A single base separates this from a much larger clone, so it may be a read error. V gene TRBV5-1 combines with J gene TRBJ2-7; 9 bases match TRBD1. The trim removed 4 bases at V and 6 bases at J, leaving 8 bases unmatched. This CDR3 has 14 residues. Germline values: CDR1 SGHRS, CDR2 YFSETQ. The CDR3 protein is CASSLGQGTSEQYF. CDR3 DNA sequence: TGCGCCAGCAGCCTAGGACAGGGGACCTCCGAGCAGTACTTC.

In this sample, this clonotype turned up a few times. V gene TRBV28 combines with J gene TRBJ2-7; D might be TRBD2 (6 bases). Per the germline V gene, CDR1 is MDHEN and CDR2 is SYDVKM. Trimming removed 9 bases at V and 11 bases at J, with 17 bases between. CDR3 length: 11 amino acids. The CDR3: CARPPVGGEYF. The CDR3 DNA sequence: TGTGCCAGGCCGCCTGTGGGCGGGGAGTACTTC. The entire variable domain, with the rest obtained from reference TRBV28 and TRBJ2-7, is as follows: DVKVTQSSRYLVKRTGEKVFLECVQDMDHENMFWYRQDPGLGLRLIYFSYDVKMKEKGDIPEGYSVSREKKERFSLILESASTNQTSMYLCARPPVGGEYFGPGTRLTVT.

This clonotype came up many times. V is TRBV7-9 and J is TRBJ1-4, with 8 bases identical to TRBD1. V was pared by 3 bases and J by 8 bases, with 5 bases of the junction left unmatched. The germline V gene encodes CDR1 SEHNR and CDR2 FQNEAQ (reference sequence). This CDR3 has 14 amino acids. As DNA, the CDR3 is TGTGCCAGCAGCTTCCTACAGGGGGGCGAAAAACTGTTTTTT. It yields the protein CASSFLQGGEKLFF. Full variable domain (remainder filled in from reference TRBV7-9 and TRBJ1-4): DTGVSQNPRHKITKRGQNVTFRCDPISEHNRLYWYRQTLGQGPEFLTYFQNEAQLEKSRLLSDRFSAERPKGSFSTLEIQRTEQGDSAMYLCASSFLQGGEKLFFGSGTQLSVL.

This clonotype was seen ten or more times. The CDR3 here is CSLQRTYNEQFF. CDR3 coding DNA: TGCAGCCTCCAGCGGACCTACAATGAGCAGTTCTTC. The gene calls are TRBV29-1 and TRBJ2-1, with a possible D match to TRBD2 (5 bases). CDR3 size: 12 residues. Trimming removed 8 bases at V and 2 bases at J, with 10 bases between. The germline gives CDR1 SQVTM, CDR2 ANQGSEA.

This clonotype appeared a few times. The chain recombines TRBV7-2 with TRBJ2-1, with unresolved D. Germline CDR1 is SGHTA and CDR2 is FQGNSA. CDR3 length equals 16 residues. The V end was cut by 5 bases, the J end by 2 bases, with 16 bases between. The CDR3 loop is CASSLAPGRAYNEQFF. In DNA form, the CDR3 reads TGTGCCAGCAGCCTTGCCCCGGGCCGCGCCTACAATGAGCAGTTCTTC.

This clonotype was recorded at least ten times. The chain has TRBV9 and TRBJ2-3; TRBD2 agrees at 8 bases. The J segment lost 3 bases and the V segment lost 0 bases, leaving 6 bases of the junction unmatched. The CDR3 spans 16 residues. Per the germline V gene, CDR1 is SGDLS and CDR2 is YYNGEE. The CDR3 nucleotides read TGTGCCAGCAGCGTAGCTACCCGGGGGGGTACAGATACGCAGTATTTT. The encoded protein is CASSVATRGGTDTQYF.

This clonotype was found many times. The chain uses TRBV6-2 or TRBV6-3 and TRBJ2-5; the D is unclear. This CDR3 contains 12 residues. Trimming shortened V by 1 base and J by 7 bases, and 7 bases separated the two germline ends. Per the germline V gene, CDR1 is MNHEY and CDR2 is SVGEGT. CDR3 DNA sequence: TGTGCCAGCAGTTACTTAGTTGGGACCCAGTACTTC. Translated, it gives CASSYLVGTQYF.